The 18 T cell receptor beta chains in this list originate from one sample, sequenced in a study of response to subunit inactivated influenza vaccine. One entry per CDR3 protein, called by TCRdb with MiXCR from the RT-PCR reads. Among fewer than 800,000 distinct CDR3 sequences listed, 15% to 17% were seen once. The specimen was PBMCs from blood, collected less than 13 days after vaccination. These receptors originate from a man aged 50-59 years who received an inactivated influenza vaccine.

V is TRBV15 and J is TRBJ1-1; no reliable D call. V was trimmed by 0 bases and J by 6 bases, leaving 5 bases between them. Germline-derived CDR1 and CDR2 are LNHNV and YYDKDF (reference sequence). The CDR3 is 12 residues long. CDR3 region: CATSRDLAEAFF. For the CDR3, the DNA is TGTGCCACCAGCAGAGATTTAGCTGAAGCTTTCTTT. The whole variable domain, filled in from reference TRBV15 and TRBJ1-1, reads DAMVIQNPRYQVTQFGKPVTLSCSQTLNHNVMYWYQQKSSQAPKLLFHYYDKDFNNEADTPDNFQSRRPNTSFCFLDIRSPGLGDTAMYLCATSRDLAEAFFGQGTRLTVV.

This sequence joins TRBV5-4 and TRBJ2-1, with unresolved D. The V end lost 4 bases, the J end lost 1 base, and 15 bases lay between the germline ends. CDR1 and CDR2 (germline): SGHNT, YYREEE (reference sequence). The length of the CDR3 is 16 residues. Here the CDR3 reads CASSLPSLISYNEQFF. CDR3 in DNA: TGTGCCAGCAGCCTCCCCAGCCTTATATCCTACAATGAGCAGTTCTTC.

This clonotype was recorded at least ten times. The chain carries TRBV6-2 or TRBV6-3 and TRBJ2-3, with 8 bases that match TRBD2. Germline assignment: CDR1 MNHEY and CDR2 SVGEGT. Trimming took 3 bases from V and 4 from J; bases not matched to a gene: 6. The CDR3 contains 15 residues. CDR3 DNA sequence: TGTGCCAGCAGTTATTCGGCGGGGGGCGCAGATACGCAGTATTTT. Translating it yields CASSYSAGGADTQYF.

This clonotype came up a few times. This rearrangement joins TRBV12-3 or TRBV12-4 to TRBJ1-1, with a weak D call TRBD1 (6 bases). V gave up 7 bases and J gave up 1 base, with 19 bases separating them. The CDR3 is 16 amino acids. CDR3 region: CASIIEGGGRNTEAFF. The CDR3 nucleotides are TGTGCCAGCATCATCGAGGGGGGCGGGAGGAACACTGAAGCTTTCTTT.

Only a few counts were recorded for this clonotype. V is TRBV28 and J is TRBJ2-3; possibly TRBD1 or TRBD2 for D (7 bases each). Trimming left V 8 bases short and J 4 bases short, with 19 bases between. CDR3 length: 15 amino acids. Germline V lookup: CDR1 MDHEN, CDR2 SYDVKM. CDR3 DNA: TGTGCCAGCCTTGACCCCAGGGGGAGGGCAGATACGCAGTATTTT. Protein: CASLDPRGRADTQYF.

This clonotype came up many times. The rearrangement uses TRBV28 and TRBJ2-7; weak D call: TRBD1 (6 bases). V was trimmed by 7 bases and J by 0 bases, leaving 13 bases between them. The V gene's germline CDR1 is MDHEN and CDR2 SYDVKM. The CDR3 totals 14 residues. The CDR3 protein is CASTRQVGSYEQYF. As DNA, the CDR3 is TGTGCCAGCACCCGACAGGTGGGCTCCTACGAGCAGTACTTC.

This clonotype was observed a few times. The chain joins TRBV4-2 to TRBJ2-3; possibly TRBD2 for D (5 bases). Germline assignment: CDR1 LGHNA and CDR2 YNFKEQ. V gave up 0 bases and J gave up 1 base, with 8 bases separating them. This CDR3 has 15 residues. The CDR3 sequence is CASSQESSGTDTQYF. CDR3 nucleotide sequence: TGTGCCAGCAGCCAAGAAAGTAGCGGCACAGATACGCAGTATTTT.

This clonotype was picked up a small number of times. V usage is TRBV29-1 and J usage is TRBJ2-7, with 7 nucleotides matching TRBD1. The CDR3 sequence is 11 residues long. J gave up 4 bases and V 7 bases, and 4 bases lay outside the gene matches. Germline loops: CDR1 SQVTM, CDR2 ANQGSEA. In nucleotides, the CDR3 is TGCAGCGCATACAGGGGTTACGAGCAGTACTTC. Translation: CSAYRGYEQYF.

This clonotype was observed a handful of times. The rearrangement uses TRBV5-1 and TRBJ2-1; perhaps TRBD2 as D (6 bases). Germline V gives CDR1 SGHRS, CDR2 YFSETQ. The germline V and J ends were trimmed by 1 base and 5 bases, with 10 bases remaining between them. The CDR3 loop spans 14 amino acids. The CDR3 nucleotides are TGCGCCAGCAGCTTGCCGGGGACTCACAATGAGCAGTTCTTC. Protein product: CASSLPGTHNEQFF.

This clonotype was seen more than once but under ten times. The chain is built from TRBV21-1 and TRBJ2-3; the table's TRBD2 call for D was not verified on the DNA. TRBV21-1 is a listed pseudogene. This CDR3 contains 19 residues. The chain's CDR3 is CASSKPPVLSGPNTDTQYF. The CDR3, as DNA: TGTGCCAGCAGCAAGCCGCCGGTCCTTAGCGGACCAAACACAGATACGCAGTATTTT.

The J gene is TRBJ2-7, the V gene TRBV29-1; perhaps D is TRBD1 or TRBD2 (5 bases each). Germline loops: CDR1 SQVTM, CDR2 ANQGSEA. V was pared by 6 bases and J by 5 bases, with 14 bases between. The CDR3 loop spans 12 amino acids. DNA for the CDR3: TGCAGCGTGAGGGACGGATTCCACGAGCAGTACTTC. It translates to CSVRDGFHEQYF.

This clonotype appeared a few times. The gene calls are TRBV12-3 or TRBV12-4 and TRBJ2-1; TRBD2 matches 8 bases. V gave up 3 bases and J gave up 8 bases; unmatched junction bases: 9. The CDR3 length is 15 residues. CDR3 loop: CASSFSRREADEQFF. CDR3 in DNA: TGTGCCAGCAGTTTCTCCCGGCGGGAGGCAGATGAGCAGTTCTTC.

Ten or more counts support this clonotype. V is TRBV5-1 and J is TRBJ2-2; tentatively, D is TRBD1 (5 bases). With 4 bases removed from V and 7 bases from J, the gap between germline ends came to 14 bases. The CDR3 runs to 14 residues. CDR1 is SGHRS and CDR2 is YFSETQ in the germline V gene. The CDR3 here is CASSASGAIGELFF. In nucleotides, the CDR3 is TGCGCCAGCAGCGCGTCTGGGGCGATCGGGGAGCTGTTTTTT.

J is TRBJ1-5 and V is TRBV7-8; D gene unclear. V lost 3 bases, J lost 3 bases, and 12 bases lay in between. Germline values: CDR1 SGHVS, CDR2 FQNEAQ. The CDR3 contains 15 residues. The CDR3, as DNA: TGTGCCAGCAGCTTCAGCGGCCAGGTCAATCAGCCCCAGCATTTT. Translated: CASSFSGQVNQPQHF.

V usage is TRBV6-2 or TRBV6-3 and J usage is TRBJ2-5, with 13 bases fitting TRBD2. The CDR3 is made up of 16 amino acids. V dropped 2 bases and J dropped 2; count of bases not matched to a gene: 2. Germline V gene data show CDR1 as MNHEY and CDR2 as SVGEGT. DNA of the CDR3: TGTGCCAGCAGTTACACTAGCGGGAGGGATCAAGAGACCCAGTACTTC. As protein: CASSYTSGRDQETQYF.

This clonotype showed up just a few times. This sequence joins TRBV7-8 and TRBJ2-1; no clear D. The V end lost 1 base, the J end lost 3 bases, and 7 bases lay between the germline ends. The CDR3 totals 14 residues. Germline CDR1 and CDR2: SGHVS and FQNEAQ. CDR3 region: CASSLEGNYNEQFF. The CDR3 nucleotides are TGTGCCAGCAGCTTAGAAGGCAACTACAATGAGCAGTTCTTC.

The table lists this clonotype with a few counts. It may be a read error: a sequence one base away is much more abundant. The chain is built from TRBV30 and TRBJ2-7; 7 bases agree with TRBD2. Germline V gives CDR1 GTSNPN, CDR2 SVGIG (reference sequence). V shed 3 bases and J 6 bases; nucleotides not matched to a gene: 8. This CDR3 comprises 13 residues. CDR3 in DNA: TGTGCCTGGAGCAAAGGGACTACCCGCGAGCAGTACTTC. Its protein is CAWSKGTTREQYF.

The chain couples TRBV12-3 or TRBV12-4 to TRBJ2-7, with 7 positions matching TRBD2. The V segment lost 5 bases and the J segment 3 bases; nucleotides outside the gene matches: 10. CDR3 length: 15 residues. The CDR3 here is CASSRVGREYYEQYF. CDR3 nucleotide sequence: TGTGCCAGCAGTCGAGTAGGGAGGGAATACTACGAGCAGTACTTC.